These 13 T cell receptor beta chains share one sample of origin, sequenced in a study of somatic mutations in cytotoxic T cells in rheumatoid arthritis. Here immunoSEQ multiplex PCR was the method, and the copy in TCRdb shows in-frame clones only, minus some. This table has 15,000 to 20,000 clones, around 79% appearing once. Source material: CD8+ T cells sorted from blood. These receptor sequences come from a woman between 45 and 65 years old in good health.

V is TRBV9 and J is TRBJ1-2, with a tentative D call TRBD1 (6 bases). V was shortened by 4 bases and J by 6 bases, with 13 bases between the two germline ends. There are 13 residues in the CDR3. Looked up from germline, CDR1 is SGDLS and CDR2 is YYNGEE. The CDR3 is CASSTQGFDGYTF. CDR3 nucleotides: TGTGCCAGCAGCACACAGGGTTTCGATGGCTACACCTTC.

A single count supports this clone. V gene TRBV28 combines with J gene TRBJ1-5; 9 positions match TRBD1. Germline lookup yields CDR1 MDHEN and CDR2 SYDVKM. V lost 3 bases to trimming and J lost 5 bases; unmatched junction nucleotides: 8. CDR3 size: 16 residues. This CDR3 is CASSFVRDRDYQPQHF. The CDR3 DNA reads TGTGCCAGCAGTTTTGTTAGGGACAGGGATTATCAGCCCCAGCATTTT.

The V and J genes are TRBV19 and TRBJ2-2; no definite D call. CDR1 is LNHDA and CDR2 is SQIVND in the germline V gene (reference sequence). This CDR3 has 15 amino acids. V was clipped by 5 bases and J by 4 bases, with 14 bases between them. Here the CDR3 DNA reads TGTGCCAGTAGTCCCACAGTCTCGGGCACCGGGGAGCTGTTTTTT. This codes for CASSPTVSGTGELFF. The variable domain in full, with the rest retrieved from reference TRBV19 and TRBJ2-2, is DGGITQSPKYLFRKEGQNVTLSCEQNLNHDAMYWYRQDPGQGLRLIYYSQIVNDFQKGDIAEGYSVSREKKESFPLTVTSAQKNPTAFYLCASSPTVSGTGELFFGEGSRLTVL.

The chain links TRBV4-1 to TRBJ2-7; D gene ambiguous. Trimming pared 4 bases from V and 1 base from J, leaving 8 bases between. Germline CDR1 reads MGHRA; CDR2 reads YSYEKL. The CDR3 has 13 amino acids. As DNA, the CDR3 is TGCGCCAGCAGCCTAGGACCGTCCTACGAGCAGTACTTC. Translated, it gives CASSLGPSYEQYF.

The rearrangement uses TRBV4-3 and TRBJ2-7; 7 bases map to TRBD1. V trimming: 5 bases; J trimming: 1 base; junction bases outside the gene matches: 14. Looked up from germline, CDR1 is LGHNA and CDR2 is YSLEER. The CDR3 sequence is 17 residues long. The CDR3 loop reads CASSEKFGTAGSYEQYF. Written as DNA, the CDR3 is TGCGCCAGCAGCGAAAAATTCGGGACAGCCGGATCCTACGAGCAGTACTTC.

V gene TRBV4-3 combines with J gene TRBJ1-3; 8 nucleotides align to TRBD1. Germline values: CDR1 LGHNA, CDR2 YSLEER. V dropped 3 bases and J dropped 0; count of bases not matched to a gene: 4. The CDR3 has 16 amino acids. The CDR3 sequence: CASSQTGDLSGNTIYF. The CDR3, as DNA: TGCGCCAGCAGCCAGACAGGGGACCTCTCTGGAAACACCATATATTTT.

This clone was detected a few times. The chain links TRBV19 to TRBJ2-7; unclear D gene. The V gene's germline CDR1 is LNHDA and CDR2 SQIVND (reference sequence). The CDR3 is 14 residues long. V was pared by 1 base and J by 3 bases, with 10 bases between. The CDR3 DNA reads TGTGCCAGTAGTATAGTTGGAGCCAACTACGAGCAGTACTTC. Protein product: CASSIVGANYEQYF.

The genes are TRBV2 and TRBJ1-5, with TRBD1 matching 7 bases. The V gene's germline CDR1 is SNHLY and CDR2 FYNNEI. The junction had 7 bases not matched to a gene; V was cut back by 5 bases and J by 0 bases. The CDR3 contains 16 residues. The CDR3 loop is CASSMTGSYSNQPQHF. The CDR3 DNA reads TGTGCCAGCAGTATGACAGGGAGTTATAGCAATCAGCCCCAGCATTTT.

The V and J genes are TRBV11-2 and TRBJ2-5, with 7 bases aligning to TRBD1. The ends lost 5 bases at V and 2 bases at J; junction bases unmatched: 5. The CDR3 is 14 residues long. Germline V gene lookup returns CDR1 SGHAT and CDR2 FQNNGV. CDR3 DNA: TGTGCCAGCAGCGTACCGGGACAGCAAGAGACCCAGTACTTC. It is translated as CASSVPGQQETQYF.

This clone came up once. This rearrangement joins TRBV5-1 to TRBJ2-2, with 8 bases matching TRBD1. There are 16 residues in the CDR3. From germline, CDR1 is SGHRS and CDR2 YFSETQ. The V gene end was trimmed by 1 base and the J gene end by 5 bases; junction bases not matched to a gene: 7. Here the CDR3 DNA reads TGCGCCAGCAGCTTGCCGACAGGGGATTTTACCGGGGAGCTGTTTTTT. Protein sequence: CASSLPTGDFTGELFF.

This rearrangement joins TRBV7-3 to TRBJ2-1; 10 bases map to TRBD1. V lost 5 bases and J lost 9; bases outside the gene matches: 4. Germline CDR1 is SGHTA and CDR2 is FQGTGA. The CDR3 is made up of 13 amino acids. CDR3 protein: CASSIGTGVEQFF. As DNA, the CDR3 is TGTGCCAGCAGCATCGGGACAGGGGTTGAGCAGTTCTTC.

This chain uses TRBV7-6 with TRBJ2-7, with D possibly matching TRBD2 (6 bases). The CDR3 extends over 16 amino acids. The germline CDR1 and CDR2 sequences are SGHVS and FNYEAQ. The V gene lost 6 bases and the J gene lost 1 base, with 19 bases spanning the gap. In DNA, the CDR3 is TGTGCCAGCAGTCGCGGGGCCGGGTCGGGGTCCTACGAGCAGTACTTC. It specifies CASSRGAGSGSYEQYF.

The chain carries TRBV6-1 and TRBJ2-7; no definite D call. Germline values: CDR1 MNHNS, CDR2 SASEGT. Trimming shortened V by 2 bases and J by 2 bases, and 13 bases separated the two germline ends. The CDR3 runs to 15 residues. The CDR3 region is CASSELGLSAYEQYF. The CDR3 DNA reads as TGTGCCAGCAGTGAACTCGGGCTATCGGCCTACGAGCAGTACTTC.